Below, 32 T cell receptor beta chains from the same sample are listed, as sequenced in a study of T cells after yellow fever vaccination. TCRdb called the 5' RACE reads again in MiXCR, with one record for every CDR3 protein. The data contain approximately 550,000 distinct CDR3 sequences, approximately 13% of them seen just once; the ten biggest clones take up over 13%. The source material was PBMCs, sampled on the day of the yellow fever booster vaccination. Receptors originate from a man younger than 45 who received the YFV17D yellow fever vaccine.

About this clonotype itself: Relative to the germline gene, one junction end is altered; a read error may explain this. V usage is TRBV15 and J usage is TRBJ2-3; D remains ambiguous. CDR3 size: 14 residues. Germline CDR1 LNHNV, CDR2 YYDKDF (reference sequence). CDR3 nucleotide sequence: TGTGCCACCAGCAGGACTGGCCGTACAGATACGCCGTATTTT. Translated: CATSRTGRTDTPYF.

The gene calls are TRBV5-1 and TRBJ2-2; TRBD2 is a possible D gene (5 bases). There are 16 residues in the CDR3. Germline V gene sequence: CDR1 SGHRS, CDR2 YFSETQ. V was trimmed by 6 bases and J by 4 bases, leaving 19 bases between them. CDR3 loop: CASKPRVNVGTGELFF. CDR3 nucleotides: TGCGCCAGCAAACCGAGGGTAAACGTGGGCACCGGGGAGCTGTTTTTT. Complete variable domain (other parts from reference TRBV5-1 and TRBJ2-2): KAGVTQTPRYLIKTRGQQVTLSCSPISGHRSVSWYQQTPGQGLQFLFEYFSETQRNKGNFPGRFSGRQFSNSRSEMNVSTLELGDSALYLCASKPRVNVGTGELFFGEGSRLTVL.

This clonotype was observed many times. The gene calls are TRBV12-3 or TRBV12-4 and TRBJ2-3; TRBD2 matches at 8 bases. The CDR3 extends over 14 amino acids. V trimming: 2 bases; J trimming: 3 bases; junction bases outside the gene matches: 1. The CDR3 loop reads CASSLSGGTDTQYF. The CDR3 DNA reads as TGTGCCAGCAGTTTAAGCGGGGGAACAGATACGCAGTATTTT.

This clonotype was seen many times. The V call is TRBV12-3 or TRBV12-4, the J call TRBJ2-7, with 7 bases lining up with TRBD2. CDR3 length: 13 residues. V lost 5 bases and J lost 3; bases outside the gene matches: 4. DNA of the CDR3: TGTGCCAGCAGTACCGGGACTATCTACGAGCAGTACTTC. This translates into CASSTGTIYEQYF.

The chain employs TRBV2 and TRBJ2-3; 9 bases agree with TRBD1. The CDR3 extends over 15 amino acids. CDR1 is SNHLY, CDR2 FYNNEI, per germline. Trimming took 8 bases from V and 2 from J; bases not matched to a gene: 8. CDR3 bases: TGTGCCAGCTGCCCCCGGGACAGGGCCACAGATACGCAGTATTTT. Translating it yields CASCPRDRATDTQYF. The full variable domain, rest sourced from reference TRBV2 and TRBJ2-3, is EPEVTQTPSHQVTQMGQEVILRCVPISNHLYFYWYRQILGQKVEFLVSFYNNEISEKSEIFDDQFSVERPDGSNFTLKIRSTKLEDSAMYFCASCPRDRATDTQYFGPGTRLTVL.

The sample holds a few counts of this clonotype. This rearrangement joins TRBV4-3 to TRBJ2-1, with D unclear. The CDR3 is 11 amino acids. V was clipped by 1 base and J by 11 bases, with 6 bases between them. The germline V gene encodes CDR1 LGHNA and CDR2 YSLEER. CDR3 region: CASSQASKQFF. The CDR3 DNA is TGCGCCAGCAGCCAAGCGAGTAAGCAGTTCTTC.

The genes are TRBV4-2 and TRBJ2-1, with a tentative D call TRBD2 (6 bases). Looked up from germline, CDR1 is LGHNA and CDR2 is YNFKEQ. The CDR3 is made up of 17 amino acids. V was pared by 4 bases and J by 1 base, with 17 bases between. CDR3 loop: CASSPVDGGGSYNEQFF. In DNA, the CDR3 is TGTGCCAGCAGCCCCGTTGATGGGGGAGGTTCCTACAATGAGCAGTTCTTC.

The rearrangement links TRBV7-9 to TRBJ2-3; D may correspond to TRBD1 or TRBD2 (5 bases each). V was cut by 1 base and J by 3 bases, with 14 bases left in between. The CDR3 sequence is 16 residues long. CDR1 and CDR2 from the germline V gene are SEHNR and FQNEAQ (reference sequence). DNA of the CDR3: TGTGCCAGCAGCTTAGACGGGGCAATGGGTACAGATACGCAGTATTTT. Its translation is CASSLDGAMGTDTQYF.

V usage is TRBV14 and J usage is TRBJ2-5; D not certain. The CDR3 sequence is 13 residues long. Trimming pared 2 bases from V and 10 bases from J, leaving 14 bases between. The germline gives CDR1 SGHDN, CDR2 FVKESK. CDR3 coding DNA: TGTGCCAGCAGCCAACTTCCAGACGCGTACCAGTACTTC. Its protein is CASSQLPDAYQYF.

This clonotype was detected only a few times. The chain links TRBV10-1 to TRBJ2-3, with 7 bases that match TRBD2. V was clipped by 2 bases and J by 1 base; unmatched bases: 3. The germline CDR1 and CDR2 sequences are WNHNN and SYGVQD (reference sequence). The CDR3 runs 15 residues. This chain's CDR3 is CASSERSGGTDTQYF. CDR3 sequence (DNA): TGCGCCAGCAGTGAGAGAAGCGGGGGCACAGATACGCAGTATTTT.

The CDR3 DNA is TGTGCCAGCAGCACCGCAACGAGGGAGACCCAGTACTTC. Translation gives CASSTATRETQYF. The gene calls are TRBV9 and TRBJ2-5; D is unclear. V lost 4 bases to trimming and J lost 5 bases, with 12 bases between them. The CDR3 is 13 amino acids. Germline assignment: CDR1 SGDLS and CDR2 YYNGEE.

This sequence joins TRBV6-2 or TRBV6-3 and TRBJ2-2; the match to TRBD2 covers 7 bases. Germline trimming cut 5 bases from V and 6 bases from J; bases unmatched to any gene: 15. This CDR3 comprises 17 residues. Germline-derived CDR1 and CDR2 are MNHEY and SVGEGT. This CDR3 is CASSTRGLADSPGELFF. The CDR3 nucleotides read TGTGCCAGCAGTACTAGAGGGCTAGCGGACTCCCCCGGGGAGCTGTTTTTT.

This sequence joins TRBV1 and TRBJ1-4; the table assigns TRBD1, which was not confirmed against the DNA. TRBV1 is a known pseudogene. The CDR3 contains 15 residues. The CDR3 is CASRPGQGNNEKLFF. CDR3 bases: TGTGCCAGCAGACCCGGACAGGGGAATAATGAAAAACTGTTTTTT.

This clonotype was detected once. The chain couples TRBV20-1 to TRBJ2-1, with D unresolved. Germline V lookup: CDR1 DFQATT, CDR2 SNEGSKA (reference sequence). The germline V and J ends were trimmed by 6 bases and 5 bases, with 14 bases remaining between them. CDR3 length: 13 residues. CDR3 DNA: TGCAGTGCCCGCTCCGCGGACCACAATGAGCAGTTCTTC. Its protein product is CSARSADHNEQFF.

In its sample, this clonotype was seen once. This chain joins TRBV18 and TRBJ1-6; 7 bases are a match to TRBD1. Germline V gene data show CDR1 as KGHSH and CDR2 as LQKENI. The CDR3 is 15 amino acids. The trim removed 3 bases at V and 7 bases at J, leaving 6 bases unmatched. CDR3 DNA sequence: TGTGCCAGCTCACCGTCGGGACAGCTCAATTCACCCCTCCACTTT. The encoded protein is CASSPSGQLNSPLHF.

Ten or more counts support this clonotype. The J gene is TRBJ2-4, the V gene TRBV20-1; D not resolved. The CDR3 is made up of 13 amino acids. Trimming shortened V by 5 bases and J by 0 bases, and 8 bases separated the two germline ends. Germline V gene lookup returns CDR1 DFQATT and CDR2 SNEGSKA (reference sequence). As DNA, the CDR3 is TGCAGTGCTGGATCCGTAGCCAAAAACATTCAGTACTTC. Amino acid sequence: CSAGSVAKNIQYF.

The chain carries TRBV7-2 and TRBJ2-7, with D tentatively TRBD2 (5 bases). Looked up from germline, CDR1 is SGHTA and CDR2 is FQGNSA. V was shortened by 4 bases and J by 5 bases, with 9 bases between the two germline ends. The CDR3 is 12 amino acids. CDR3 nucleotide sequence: TGTGCCAGCAGCTGGGAGTCGGACGAGCAGTACTTC. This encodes CASSWESDEQYF.

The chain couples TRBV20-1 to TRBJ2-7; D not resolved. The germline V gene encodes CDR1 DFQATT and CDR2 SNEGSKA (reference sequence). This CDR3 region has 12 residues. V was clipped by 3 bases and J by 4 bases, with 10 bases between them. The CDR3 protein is CSASTTLYEQYF. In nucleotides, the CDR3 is TGCAGTGCTAGTACTACGCTGTACGAGCAGTACTTC.

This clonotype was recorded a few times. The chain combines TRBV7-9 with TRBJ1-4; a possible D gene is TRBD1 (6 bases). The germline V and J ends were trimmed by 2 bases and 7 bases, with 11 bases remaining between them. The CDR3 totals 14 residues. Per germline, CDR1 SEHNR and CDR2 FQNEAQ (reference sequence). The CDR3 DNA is TGTGCCAGCAGCTTACCGGACAGTTCTGAAAAACTGTTTTTT. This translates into CASSLPDSSEKLFF.

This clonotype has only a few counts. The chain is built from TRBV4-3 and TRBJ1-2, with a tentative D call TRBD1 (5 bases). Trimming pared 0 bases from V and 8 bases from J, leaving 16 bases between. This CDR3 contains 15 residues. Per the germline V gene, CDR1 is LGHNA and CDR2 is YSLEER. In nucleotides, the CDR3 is TGCGCCAGCAGCCAAGAATTAGGCGCAGGGCCAGGCTACACCTTC. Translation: CASSQELGAGPGYTF.

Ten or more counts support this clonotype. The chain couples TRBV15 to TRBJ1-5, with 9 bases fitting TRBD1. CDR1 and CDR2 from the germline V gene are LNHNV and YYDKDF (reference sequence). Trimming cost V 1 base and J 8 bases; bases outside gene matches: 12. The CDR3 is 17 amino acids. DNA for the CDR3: TGTGCCACCAGCAGAGCTGGGACAGGGCTGAGTTATGAGCCCCAGCATTTT. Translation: CATSRAGTGLSYEPQHF. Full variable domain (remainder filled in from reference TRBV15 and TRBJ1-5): DAMVIQNPRYQVTQFGKPVTLSCSQTLNHNVMYWYQQKSSQAPKLLFHYYDKDFNNEADTPDNFQSRRPNTSFCFLDIRSPGLGDTAMYLCATSRAGTGLSYEPQHFGDGTRLSIL.

The CDR3 DNA follows: TGCAGCGTTCGGCCGCAGGCAGATACGCAGTATTTT. Amino acids: CSVRPQADTQYF. The chain links TRBV29-1 to TRBJ2-3; D not resolved. This CDR3 region has 12 residues. The V end was cut by 5 bases, the J end by 4 bases, with 10 bases between. In germline, CDR1 is SQVTM, CDR2 ANQGSEA.

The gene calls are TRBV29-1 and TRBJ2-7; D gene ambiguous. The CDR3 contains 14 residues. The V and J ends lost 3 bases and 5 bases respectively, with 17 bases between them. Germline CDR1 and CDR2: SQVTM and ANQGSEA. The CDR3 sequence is CSVEATGTYDEQYF. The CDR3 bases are TGCAGCGTTGAGGCGACGGGTACGTATGACGAGCAGTACTTC.

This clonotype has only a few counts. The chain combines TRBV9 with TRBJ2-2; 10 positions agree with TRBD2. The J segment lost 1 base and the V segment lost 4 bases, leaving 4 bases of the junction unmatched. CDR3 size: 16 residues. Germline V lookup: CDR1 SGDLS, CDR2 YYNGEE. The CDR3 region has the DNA TGTGCCAGCAGCACCGGACTAGCGGTGAACACCGGGGAGCTGTTTTTT. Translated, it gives CASSTGLAVNTGELFF.

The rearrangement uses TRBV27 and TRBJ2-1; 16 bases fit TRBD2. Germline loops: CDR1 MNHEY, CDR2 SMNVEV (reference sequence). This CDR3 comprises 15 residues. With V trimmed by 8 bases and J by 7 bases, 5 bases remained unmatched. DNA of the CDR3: TGTGCCAGCGGGGGGACTAGCGGGAGGGCAAATGAGCAGTTCTTC. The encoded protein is CASGGTSGRANEQFF.

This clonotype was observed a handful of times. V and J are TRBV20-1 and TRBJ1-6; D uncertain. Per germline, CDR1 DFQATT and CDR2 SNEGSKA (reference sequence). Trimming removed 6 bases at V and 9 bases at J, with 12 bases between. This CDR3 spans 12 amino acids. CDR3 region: CSAAGTGSPLHF. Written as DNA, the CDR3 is TGCAGTGCCGCGGGAACGGGTTCACCCCTCCACTTT.

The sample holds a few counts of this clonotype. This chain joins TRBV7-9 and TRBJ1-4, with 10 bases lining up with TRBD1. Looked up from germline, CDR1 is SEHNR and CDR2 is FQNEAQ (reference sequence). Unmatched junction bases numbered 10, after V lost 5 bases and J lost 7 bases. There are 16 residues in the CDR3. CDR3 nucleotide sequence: TGTGCCAGCAGCCAGACCCGGGACAGGGGAGGTGAAAAACTGTTTTTT. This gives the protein CASSQTRDRGGEKLFF.

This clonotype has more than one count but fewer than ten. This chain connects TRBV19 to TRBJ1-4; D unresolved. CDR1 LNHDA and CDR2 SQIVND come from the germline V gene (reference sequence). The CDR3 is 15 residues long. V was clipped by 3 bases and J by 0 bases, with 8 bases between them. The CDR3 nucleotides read TGTGCCAGTAGTATCCGGGGTGCAACTAATGAAAAACTGTTTTTT. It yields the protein CASSIRGATNEKLFF. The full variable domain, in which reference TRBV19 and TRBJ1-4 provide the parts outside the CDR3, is DGGITQSPKYLFRKEGQNVTLSCEQNLNHDAMYWYRQDPGQGLRLIYYSQIVNDFQKGDIAEGYSVSREKKESFPLTVTSAQKNPTAFYLCASSIRGATNEKLFFGSGTQLSVL.

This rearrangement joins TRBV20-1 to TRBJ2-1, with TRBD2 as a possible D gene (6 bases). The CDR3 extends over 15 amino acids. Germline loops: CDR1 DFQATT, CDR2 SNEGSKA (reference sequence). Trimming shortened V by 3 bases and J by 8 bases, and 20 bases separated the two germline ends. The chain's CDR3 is CSASSPSVREDEQFF. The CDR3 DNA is TGCAGTGCTAGCTCCCCTAGCGTACGGGAAGATGAGCAGTTCTTC.

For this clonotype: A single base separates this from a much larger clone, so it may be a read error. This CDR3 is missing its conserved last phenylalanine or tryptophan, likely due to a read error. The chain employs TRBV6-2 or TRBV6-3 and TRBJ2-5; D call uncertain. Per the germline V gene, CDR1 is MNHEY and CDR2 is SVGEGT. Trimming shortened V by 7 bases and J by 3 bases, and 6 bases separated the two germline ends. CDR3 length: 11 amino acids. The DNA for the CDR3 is TGTGCCAGCATTTCCGAAGAGACCCAGTACTCC. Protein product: CASISEETQYS.

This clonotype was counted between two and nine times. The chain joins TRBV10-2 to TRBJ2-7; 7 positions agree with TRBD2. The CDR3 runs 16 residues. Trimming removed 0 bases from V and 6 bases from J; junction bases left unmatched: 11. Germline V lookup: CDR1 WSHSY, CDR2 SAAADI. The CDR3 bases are TGCGCCAGCAGTGAGTCGTACGGGAGGACCAAAGGCGAGCAGTACTTC. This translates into CASSESYGRTKGEQYF.

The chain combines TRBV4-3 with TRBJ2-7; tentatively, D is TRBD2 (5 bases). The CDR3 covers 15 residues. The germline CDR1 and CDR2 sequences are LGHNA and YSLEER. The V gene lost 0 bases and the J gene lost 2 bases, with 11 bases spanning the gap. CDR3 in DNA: TGCGCCAGCAGCCAAGAAGGAAGCGGAACCTACGAGCAGTACTTC. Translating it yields CASSQEGSGTYEQYF.